Here is one T cell receptor (beta chain) with its context. Its matching antigen is unknown. Unique molecular identifiers were used to barcode this TCRbeta library. Via MiXCR, TCRdb re-called the PCR reads, giving one row per CDR3 protein. In the table there are some 150,000 distinct CDR3 sequences, about 9% of which are singletons. Trimming cost V 0 bases and J 3 bases; bases outside gene matches: 4. The CDR3 sequence is 15 residues long. Per germline, CDR1 SGHRS and CDR2 YFSETQ. This entry is derived from a study of T-cell reconstitution after alpha-beta-depleted transplantation in children. Study results and limitations: The origin of high day-60 TCRbeta diversity in some patients lay in surviving recipient T cells and thymic progenitors. At one year after transplant, newly produced T cells mostly accounted for T-cell counts and diversity. At around two months after transplant, the alpha-beta T cells were reportedly derived from several hundred expanded clones that came from non-depleted graft cells.

Sequenced here: PBMCs, mostly from graft donor cells, sampled 180 days after TCRalphabeta/CD19-depleted stem cell transplant. The source is a female patient aged 2-15 years who had a stem cell transplant for congenital amegakaryocytic thrombocytopenia, so the T cells may come from the graft donor. V and J are TRBV5-1 and TRBJ2-7; TRBD2 aligns across 9 bases. The CDR3, as DNA: TGCGCCAGCAGCTTGGTTAGCGGGAGAAACTACGAGCAGTACTTC. This gives the protein CASSLVSGRNYEQYF.